The next 10 T cell receptor beta chains were all read from a single sample in a study of CD8+ T cells in alopecia areata (dated by TCRdb to the late 2010s). Library generation was performed with the immunoSEQ multiplex PCR assay. RNA was extracted from all samples and reverse transcribed into cDNA, which served as template for TCR sequencing. TCRdb mirrors the immuneACCESS table, restricted to in-frame sequences. Some clones are absent from its copies; in checked studies, under half trace to an unresolved V gene, and the reason for the others is unknown. The sample table lists under 350,000 clones, roughly 60% of them with a count of one. In total, the top ten clones hold around 1.7% of the sample. Per the publication, the time point label means: around 26 weeks on oral tofacitinib. What this sample's treatment or condition label stands for: oral pan-JAK inhibitor, 5-10 mg twice daily. Specimen: CD4+ T cells sorted from blood, collected at week 24, from a patient treated with tofacitinib. These receptors came from a human donor with alopecia areata.

The chain couples TRBV2 to TRBJ2-7; perhaps TRBD2 as D (5 bases). The germline CDR1 and CDR2 sequences are SNHLY and FYNNEI. The CDR3 runs 11 residues. V was cut by 8 bases and J by 5 bases, with 10 bases left in between. The CDR3, as DNA: TGTGCCAGCGTAGAGGGCCACGAGCAGTACTTC. It is translated as CASVEGHEQYF.

This clone was seen a handful of times. The chain joins TRBV4-1 to TRBJ1-2; 10 bases are a match to TRBD1. This CDR3 is 16 amino acids long. CDR1 MGHRA and CDR2 YSYEKL come from the germline V gene. Trimming removed 3 bases from V and 2 bases from J; junction bases left unmatched: 6. Written as DNA, the CDR3 is TGCGCCAGCAGCCACTCAGCGGGACAGGGGAACTATGGCTACACCTTC. This encodes CASSHSAGQGNYGYTF.

Only a few counts were recorded for this clone. V and J are TRBV5-1 and TRBJ1-5; no reliable D call. The V and J ends lost 0 bases and 3 bases respectively, with 7 bases between them. CDR3 length: 14 amino acids. Germline CDR1 reads SGHRS; CDR2 reads YFSETQ. The CDR3 is CASSLGEPNQPQHF. DNA of the CDR3: TGCGCCAGCAGCTTGGGGGAACCCAATCAGCCCCAGCATTTT.

The CDR3 spells CASSKQGATYNEQFF. Here the CDR3 DNA reads TGTGCCAGCAGCAAACAGGGGGCAACCTACAATGAGCAGTTCTTC. The chain recombines TRBV7-2 with TRBJ2-1; TRBD1 agrees at 9 bases. J lost 2 bases, V lost 5 bases, and 4 bases had no gene match. The V gene's germline CDR1 is SGHTA and CDR2 FQGNSA. The CDR3 totals 15 residues.

The genes are TRBV7-2 and TRBJ1-2; perhaps TRBD1 as D (5 bases). The CDR3 contains 15 residues. Germline V gene sequence: CDR1 SGHTA, CDR2 FQGNSA. Trimming took 5 bases from V and 8 from J, leaving 21 bases between them. The CDR3 sequence: CASSPERGLPWGYTF. CDR3 bases: TGTGCCAGCAGCCCCGAGAGGGGATTGCCCTGGGGCTACACCTTC.

This clone occurred a few times. The chain links TRBV23-1 to TRBJ1-2, with TRBD1 matching over 7 bases. TRBV23-1 is annotated as an ORF whose role is uncertain. The CDR3 contains 14 residues. V lost 2 bases, J lost 8 bases, and 8 bases stayed unmatched. The CDR3: CASSQDREDGGYTF. In DNA form, the CDR3 reads TGCGCCAGCAGTCAAGACAGGGAGGACGGGGGCTACACCTTC.

CDR3 protein: CASSPGTRPGELFF. The DNA for the CDR3 is TGTGCCAGCAGTCCCGGGACTAGACCCGGGGAGCTGTTTTTT. This chain joins TRBV2 and TRBJ2-2; 8 nucleotides agree with TRBD2. This CDR3 has 14 residues. In germline, CDR1 is SNHLY, CDR2 FYNNEI. Losses at the gene ends were 5 bases for V and 6 bases for J; bases not matched to a gene: 5.

This clone was observed a few times. J is TRBJ2-3 and V is TRBV7-9, with 10 bases identical to TRBD2. The CDR3 contains 14 residues. From germline, CDR1 is SEHNR and CDR2 FQNEAQ (reference sequence). V shed 5 bases, J shed 6 bases, and the junction held 5 bases outside the gene matches. Here the CDR3 reads CASSPSGGWDTQYF. As DNA, the CDR3 is TGTGCCAGCAGCCCTAGCGGGGGTTGGGATACGCAGTATTTT.

This clone occurred once. The chain links TRBV5-1 to TRBJ2-3; D is perhaps TRBD2 (5 bases). CDR1 is SGHRS and CDR2 is YFSETQ in the germline V gene. Trimming shortened V by 4 bases and J by 1 base, and 13 bases separated the two germline ends. The CDR3 covers 15 residues. CDR3 protein: CASSREHSGTDTQYF. For the CDR3, the DNA is TGCGCCAGCAGCAGGGAGCACTCCGGCACAGATACGCAGTATTTT.

This clone was counted only a few times. The genes are TRBV5-6 and TRBJ1-4; no clear D. This CDR3 comprises 13 residues. V was shortened by 4 bases and J by 8 bases, with 12 bases between the two germline ends. The V gene's germline CDR1 is SGHDT and CDR2 YYEEEE. CDR3 residues: CASSLPGNEKLFF. The DNA of the CDR3 is TGTGCCAGCAGCCTGCCGGGAAACGAAAAACTGTTTTTT.